The rows below give T cell receptor beta chains drawn from one sample of a study of OX40 agonist ivuxolimab in advanced cancers. The assay was immunoSEQ multiplex PCR, and TCRdb's table has in-frame clones only and misses some. The sample shows 55,000 to 90,000 clones, roughly 88% of them seen only once. Sample: CD4+ or CD8+ T cells sorted from blood, taken in a trial of the OX40 agonist ivuxolimab. Receptors were obtained from an adult with an advanced solid tumor such as melanoma, head and neck, liver or kidney cancer. Both conserved end residues are part of each CDR3. A D gene is named only where the DNA matches it firmly.

d_gene,v_gene,CDR3aa
TRBD1,TRBV5-1,CASSVDRGIYGNTIYF
TRBD1,TRBV5-1,CASKQGQGNTEAFF
NA,TRBV28,CASSKPKGSGTGELFF
NA,TRBV10-3,CAISEKGNTGELFF
TRBD2,TRBV5-1,CASSLGGAGLDTQYF
NA,TRBV11-2,CASSSLKESYNSPLHF
NA,TRBV15,CATSRVPLQETQYF
NA,TRBV6-5,CASSYGGSSFGTQHF
NA,TRBV28,CASRTMTLGRFPDTF
NA,TRBV20-1,CSARVYNEQFF
NA,TRBV21-1,CASSAKGGGYGYTF
NA,TRBV9,CASSVGPDRGEQFF
NA,TRBV15,CATSRDQTTSYGYTF
TRBD1,TRBV28,CASSPPTGVGSYEQYF
NA,TRBV19,CASSHPRARNEKLFF
NA,TRBV6-4,CASSYSRSQHF
NA,TRBV10-3,CATSGVGNTEAFF
NA,TRBV2,CASSGWGTYEQYF
NA,TRBV11-2,CASSFGTPQETQYF
NA,TRBV29-1,CSVGSGFDGYTF
TRBD1,TRBV28,CASGQPTGVITDTQYF
NA,TRBV2,CASRMGSGELFF
NA,TRBV4-1,CASSRGQQETQYF
NA,TRBV30,CAWRQGIPPGKQYF
NA,TRBV11-3,CASSLALNTEAFF
NA,TRBV27,CASTGFGQPSNNEQFF
NA,TRBV7-7,CASSQPGPLGRGQETQYF
NA,TRBV10-3,CAISEKNPGSYGYTF